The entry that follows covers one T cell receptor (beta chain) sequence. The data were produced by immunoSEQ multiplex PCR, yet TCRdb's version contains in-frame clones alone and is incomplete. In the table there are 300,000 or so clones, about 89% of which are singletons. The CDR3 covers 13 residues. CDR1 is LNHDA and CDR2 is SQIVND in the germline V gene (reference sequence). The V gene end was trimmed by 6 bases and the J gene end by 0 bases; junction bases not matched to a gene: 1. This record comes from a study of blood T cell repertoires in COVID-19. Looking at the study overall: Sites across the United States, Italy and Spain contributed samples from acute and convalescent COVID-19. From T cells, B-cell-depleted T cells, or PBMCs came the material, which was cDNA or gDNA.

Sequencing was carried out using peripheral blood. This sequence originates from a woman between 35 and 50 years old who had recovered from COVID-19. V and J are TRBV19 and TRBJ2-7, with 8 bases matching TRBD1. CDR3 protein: CASSDRGSYEQYF. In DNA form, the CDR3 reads TGTGCCAGTAGCGACAGGGGCTCCTACGAGCAGTACTTC.